This T cell receptor beta chain was obtained from a study of somatic mutations in cytotoxic T cells in rheumatoid arthritis (dated by TCRdb to 2015 to 2018). Broadly, across the study: A FACSAria II or Sony SH800 was used to flow-sort some V beta antibody-stained T-cell populations at nearly 100% purity, and TCRB sequencing was also done on sorted V beta1+ cells. The study asked whether expanded CD8+ T-cell clones in newly diagnosed, untreated rheumatoid arthritis carry somatic mutations, and used TCRB deep sequencing to characterize clonality. For 55 to 70 rheumatoid arthritis patients and more than 15 healthy controls, TCRB deep sequencing was carried out. The median ages of the patient and control groups were essentially identical.

A word on this clone: The clone's antigen remains unknown. Base qualities are missing; no much larger clone stands one base away.

The approximately 21 healthy controls were blood donors whose buffy coats were used; they had a median age of about 51 years (range about 21-75), and under 60% were female. On an AutoMACS, CD4+ and CD8+ cells were isolated via positive magnetic bead selection, and their purity was verified by flow cytometry. Isolation of peripheral blood mononuclear cells was done through Ficoll-Paque PLUS density gradient separation. Using Nucleospin Tissue or Tissue XS kits, DNA was extracted from CD4-enriched, CD8-enriched or PBMC samples, with quantification by a Qubit 2.0 fluorometer. On the study overall, not on this receptor specifically: There was no significant difference in CD8+ T-cell clonality between rheumatoid arthritis patients and age-matched healthy controls. In about an eighth of the roughly 65 patients, more than 20% of CD8+ cells belonged to the largest CD8+ clone, while several identical CD8+ TCRB sequences were shared between blood and synovial fluid. The finding that TRBV07 was slightly underrepresented in patients was left unadjusted for multiple comparisons. In patients, CD8+ clonality rose with age (Spearman r of about 0.51), which was not the case in healthy controls. It was unknown which antigens the expanded CD8+ clones targeted, and their absence from virus-specific databases did not exclude viral specificity.

Between the V and J ends, shortened by 4 bases and 0 bases respectively, the junction contains 15 bases. CDR1 and CDR2, looked up from the germline V gene, are SGDLS and YYNGEE. Counted from cysteine to phenylalanine, this CDR3 has 16 amino acids. The only DNA kept is the CDR3, 48 bases in frame from the first base. TCRB CDR3 sequencing used the immunoSEQ assay on genomic DNA. The source study handled its data this way. Nothing other than productive TCRB rearrangements was included in the analyses. A clone was defined by a unique TCRB CDR3 sequence, and clonality was computed as a productive clonality index based on Shannon entropy. To calculate repertoire overlap between two samples, the template counts of each clone were considered relative to each sample's total templates. V-gene usage measured by flow cytometry correlated with TCRB sequencing V-gene usage, with a Spearman r of approximately 0.6. The clones in this table, taken by TCRdb from immuneACCESS, are in-frame only. Not every clone is retained; where verified, under half of the shortfall comes from an unresolved V gene, and the cause of the rest is unknown. From that table come the V and J calls and clone size; the DNA was used to work out D and trimming. This sample holds about 20,000 clones; less than 80% were observed only once. The ten most abundant clones make up under 5.5% of the sample.

The specimen sequenced was CD8+ T cells sorted from blood. This TCR came from a man in his 60s in good health. The chain couples TRBV9 to TRBJ2-3; the D gene identity is not certain. The base sequence is TGTGCCAGCAGCCGCGACTCGCTCCCGAGCACAGATACGCAGTATTTT. Its protein product is CASSRDSLPSTDTQYF.